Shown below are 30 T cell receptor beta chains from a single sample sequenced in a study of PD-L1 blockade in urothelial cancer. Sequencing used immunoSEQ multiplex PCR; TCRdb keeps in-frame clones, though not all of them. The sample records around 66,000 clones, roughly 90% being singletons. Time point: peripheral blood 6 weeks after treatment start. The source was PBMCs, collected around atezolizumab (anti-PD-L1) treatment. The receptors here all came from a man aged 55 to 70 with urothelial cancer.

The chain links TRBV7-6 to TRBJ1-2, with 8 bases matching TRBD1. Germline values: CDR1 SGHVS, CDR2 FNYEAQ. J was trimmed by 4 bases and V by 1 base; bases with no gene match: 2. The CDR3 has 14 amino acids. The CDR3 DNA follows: TGTGCCAGCAGCTTAGGACAGGGGCCCTATGGCTACACCTTC. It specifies CASSLGQGPYGYTF. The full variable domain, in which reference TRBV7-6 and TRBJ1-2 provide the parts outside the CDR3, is GAGVSQSPRYKVTKRGQDVALRCDPISGHVSLYWYRQALGQGPEFLTYFNYEAQQDKSGLPNDRFSAERPEGSISTLTIQRTEQRDSAMYRCASSLGQGPYGYTFGSGTRLTVV.

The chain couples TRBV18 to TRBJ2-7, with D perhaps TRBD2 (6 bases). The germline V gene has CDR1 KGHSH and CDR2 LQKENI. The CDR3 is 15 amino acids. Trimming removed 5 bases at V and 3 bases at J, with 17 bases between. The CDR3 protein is CASSSLLGLDYEQYF. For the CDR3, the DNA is TGTGCCAGCTCATCACTCCTGGGACTTGACTACGAGCAGTACTTC.

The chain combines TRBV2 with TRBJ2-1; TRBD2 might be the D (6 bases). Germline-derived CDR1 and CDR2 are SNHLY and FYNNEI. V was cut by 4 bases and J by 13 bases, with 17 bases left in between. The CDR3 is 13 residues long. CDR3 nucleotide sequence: TGTGCCAGCAGTGGATGGCGGGACGGATCTCAGTTCTTC. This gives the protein CASSGWRDGSQFF.

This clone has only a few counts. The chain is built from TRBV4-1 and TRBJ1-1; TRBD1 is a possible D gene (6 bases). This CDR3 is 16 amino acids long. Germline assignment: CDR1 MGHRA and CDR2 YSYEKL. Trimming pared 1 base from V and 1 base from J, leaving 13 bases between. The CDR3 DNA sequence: TGCGCCAGCAGCCAAGGGCGGGGGCGGGAGAACACTGAAGCTTTCTTT. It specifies CASSQGRGRENTEAFF.

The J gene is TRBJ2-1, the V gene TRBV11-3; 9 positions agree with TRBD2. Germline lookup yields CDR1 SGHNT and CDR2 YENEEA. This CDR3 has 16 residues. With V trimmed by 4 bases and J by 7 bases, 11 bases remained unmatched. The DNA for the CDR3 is TGTGCCAGCAGCTGGGTCCCGGCGGGGGGGCGGAATGAGCAGTTCTTC. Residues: CASSWVPAGGRNEQFF.

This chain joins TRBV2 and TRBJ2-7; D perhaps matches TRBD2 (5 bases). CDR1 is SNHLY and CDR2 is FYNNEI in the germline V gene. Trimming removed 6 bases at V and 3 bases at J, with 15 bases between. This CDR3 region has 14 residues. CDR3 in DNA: TGTGCCAGCAGCTTAGACGGGAAGGACTACGAGCAGTACTTC. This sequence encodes CASSLDGKDYEQYF. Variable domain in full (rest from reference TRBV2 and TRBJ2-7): EPEVTQTPSHQVTQMGQEVILRCVPISNHLYFYWYRQILGQKVEFLVSFYNNEISEKSEIFDDQFSVERPDGSNFTLKIRSTKLEDSAMYFCASSLDGKDYEQYFGPGTRLTVT.

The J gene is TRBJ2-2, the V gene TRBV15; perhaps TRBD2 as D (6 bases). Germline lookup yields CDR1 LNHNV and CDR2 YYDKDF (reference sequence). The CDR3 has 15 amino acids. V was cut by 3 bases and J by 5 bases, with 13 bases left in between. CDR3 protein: CATSRAGRGTGELFF. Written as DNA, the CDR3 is TGTGCCACCAGCAGGGCGGGGCGGGGTACCGGGGAGCTGTTTTTT.

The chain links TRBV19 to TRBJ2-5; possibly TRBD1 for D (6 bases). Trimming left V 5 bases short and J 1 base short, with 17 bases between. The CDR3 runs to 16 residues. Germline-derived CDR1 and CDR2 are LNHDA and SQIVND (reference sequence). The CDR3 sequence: CASSLTGKGTQETQYF. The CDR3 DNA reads TGTGCCAGTAGTTTGACAGGCAAGGGGACCCAAGAGACCCAGTACTTC.

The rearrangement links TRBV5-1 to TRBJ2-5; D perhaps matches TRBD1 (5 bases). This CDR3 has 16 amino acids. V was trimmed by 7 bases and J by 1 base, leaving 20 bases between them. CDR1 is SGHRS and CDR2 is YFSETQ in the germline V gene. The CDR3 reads CASSPGAGRVQETQYF. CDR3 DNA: TGCGCCAGCTCTCCTGGGGCAGGGCGAGTCCAAGAGACCCAGTACTTC.

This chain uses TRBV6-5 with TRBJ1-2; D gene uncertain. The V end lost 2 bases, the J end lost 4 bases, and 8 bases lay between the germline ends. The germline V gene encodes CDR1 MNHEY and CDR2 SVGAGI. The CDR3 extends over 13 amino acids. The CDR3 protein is CASSYGPPYGYTF. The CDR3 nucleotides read TGTGCCAGCAGTTACGGGCCCCCCTATGGCTACACCTTC.

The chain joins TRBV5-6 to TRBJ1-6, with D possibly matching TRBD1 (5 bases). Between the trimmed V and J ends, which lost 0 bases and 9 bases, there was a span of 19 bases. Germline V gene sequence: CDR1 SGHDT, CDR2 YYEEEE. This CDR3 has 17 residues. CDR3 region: CASSLVSSGTSGSPLHF. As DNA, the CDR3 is TGTGCCAGCAGCTTGGTCAGTTCAGGGACTTCGGGTTCACCCCTCCACTTT.

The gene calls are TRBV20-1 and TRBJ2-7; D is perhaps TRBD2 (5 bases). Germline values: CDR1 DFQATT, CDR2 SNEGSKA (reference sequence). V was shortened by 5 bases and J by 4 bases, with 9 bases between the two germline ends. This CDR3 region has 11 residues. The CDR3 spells CSAPRTYEQYF. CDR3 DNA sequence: TGCAGTGCTCCTCGGACTTACGAGCAGTACTTC.

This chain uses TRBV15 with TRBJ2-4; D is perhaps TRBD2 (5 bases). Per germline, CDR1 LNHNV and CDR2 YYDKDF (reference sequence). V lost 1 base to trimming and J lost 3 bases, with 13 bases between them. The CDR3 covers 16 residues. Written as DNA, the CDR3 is TGTGCCACCAGCAGAGCAGCGAGAGGAGGCAAAAACATTCAGTACTTC. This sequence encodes CATSRAARGGKNIQYF.

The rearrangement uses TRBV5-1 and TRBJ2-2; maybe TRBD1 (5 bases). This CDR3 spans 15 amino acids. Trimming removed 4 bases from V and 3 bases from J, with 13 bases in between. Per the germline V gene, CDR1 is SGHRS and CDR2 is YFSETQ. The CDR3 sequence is CASSQTATDTGELFF. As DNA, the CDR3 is TGCGCCAGCAGCCAGACGGCGACAGACACCGGGGAGCTGTTTTTT.

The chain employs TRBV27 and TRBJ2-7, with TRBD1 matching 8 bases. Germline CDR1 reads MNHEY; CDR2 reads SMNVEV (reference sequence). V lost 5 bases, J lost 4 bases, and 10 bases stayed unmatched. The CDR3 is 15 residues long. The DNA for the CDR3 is TGTGCCAGCAGTACTCTGGACAGGGCTGGATACGAGCAGTACTTC. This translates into CASSTLDRAGYEQYF.

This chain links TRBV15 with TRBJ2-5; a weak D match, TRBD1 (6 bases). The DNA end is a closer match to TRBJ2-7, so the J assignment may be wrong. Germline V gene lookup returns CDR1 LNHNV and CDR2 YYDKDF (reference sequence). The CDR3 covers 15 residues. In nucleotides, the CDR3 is TGTGCCACCAGCAGAGTGGAGGACAGCGCCTACGAGCAGTACTTC. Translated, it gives CATSRVEDSAYEQYF.

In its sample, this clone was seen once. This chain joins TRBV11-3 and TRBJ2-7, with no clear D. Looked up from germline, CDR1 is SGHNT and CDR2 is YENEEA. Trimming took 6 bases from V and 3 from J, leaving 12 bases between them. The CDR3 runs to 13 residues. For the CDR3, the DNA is TGTGCCAGCAGTTTTGGGCCGCACTACGAGCAGTACTTC. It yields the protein CASSFGPHYEQYF.

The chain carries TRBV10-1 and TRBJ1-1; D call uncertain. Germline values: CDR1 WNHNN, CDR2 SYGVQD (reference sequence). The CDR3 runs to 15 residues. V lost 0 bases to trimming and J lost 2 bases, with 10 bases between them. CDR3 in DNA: TGCGCCAGCAGTGAGTCGGCAATTCGCAACACTGAAGCTTTCTTT. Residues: CASSESAIRNTEAFF.

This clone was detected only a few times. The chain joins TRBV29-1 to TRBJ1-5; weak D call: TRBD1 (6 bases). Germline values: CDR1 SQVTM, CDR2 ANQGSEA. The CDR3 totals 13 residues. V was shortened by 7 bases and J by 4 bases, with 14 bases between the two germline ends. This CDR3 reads CSAGEQGNQPQHF. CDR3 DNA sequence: TGCAGCGCTGGGGAACAGGGAAATCAGCCCCAGCATTTT. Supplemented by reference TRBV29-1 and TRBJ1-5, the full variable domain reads SAVISQKPSRDICQRGTSLTIQCQVDSQVTMMFWYRQQPGQSLTLIATANQGSEATYESGFVIDKFPISRPNLTFSTLTVSNMSPEDSSIYLCSAGEQGNQPQHFGDGTRLSIL.

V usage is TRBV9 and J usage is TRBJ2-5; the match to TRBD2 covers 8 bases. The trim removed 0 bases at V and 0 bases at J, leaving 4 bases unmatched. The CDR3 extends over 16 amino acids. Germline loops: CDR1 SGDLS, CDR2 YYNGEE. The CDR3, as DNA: TGTGCCAGCAGCGTAGGCGGGGGGACTTACCAAGAGACCCAGTACTTC. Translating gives CASSVGGGTYQETQYF.

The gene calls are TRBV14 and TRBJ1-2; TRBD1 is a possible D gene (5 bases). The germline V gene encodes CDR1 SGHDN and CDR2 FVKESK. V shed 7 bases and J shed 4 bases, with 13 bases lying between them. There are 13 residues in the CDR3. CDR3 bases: TGTGCCAGCAAGCGGGCTAGGGGCTATGGCTACACCTTC. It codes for CASKRARGYGYTF.

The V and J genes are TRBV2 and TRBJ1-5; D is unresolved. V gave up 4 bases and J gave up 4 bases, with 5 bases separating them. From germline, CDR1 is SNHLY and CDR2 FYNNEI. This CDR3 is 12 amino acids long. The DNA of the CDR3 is TGTGCCAGCAGTGGGGAGAATCAGCCCCAGCATTTT. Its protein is CASSGENQPQHF.

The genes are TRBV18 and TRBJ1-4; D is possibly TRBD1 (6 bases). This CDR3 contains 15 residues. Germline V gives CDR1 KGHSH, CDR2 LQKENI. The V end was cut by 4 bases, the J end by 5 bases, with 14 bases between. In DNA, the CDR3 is TGTGCCAGCTCACGTATCGGACAGCTGAATGAAAAACTGTTTTTT. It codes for CASSRIGQLNEKLFF.

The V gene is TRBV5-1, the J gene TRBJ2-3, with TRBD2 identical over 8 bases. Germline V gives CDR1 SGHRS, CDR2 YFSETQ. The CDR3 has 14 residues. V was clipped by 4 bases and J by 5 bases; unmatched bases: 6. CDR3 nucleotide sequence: TGCGCCAGCAGCATTGCGGGGGGAGTAGATACGCAGTATTTT. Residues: CASSIAGGVDTQYF.

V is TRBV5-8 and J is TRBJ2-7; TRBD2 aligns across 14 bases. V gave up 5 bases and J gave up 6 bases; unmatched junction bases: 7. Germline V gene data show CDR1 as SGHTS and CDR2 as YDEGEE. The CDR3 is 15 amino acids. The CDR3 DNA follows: TGTGCCAGCAGGCGGCCCGGGACTAGCGGGAGCGAGCAGTACTTC. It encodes CASRRPGTSGSEQYF.

CDR3 in amino acids: CASSLIGTGRGNQPQHF. CDR3 nucleotide sequence: TGTGCCAGCAGCTTGATTGGGACAGGTAGAGGCAATCAGCCCCAGCATTTT. The V gene is TRBV7-9, the J gene TRBJ1-5, with TRBD1 matching over 8 bases. V was clipped by 3 bases and J by 2 bases; unmatched bases: 9. The CDR3 consists of 17 residues. CDR1 is SEHNR and CDR2 is FQNEAQ in the germline V gene (reference sequence).

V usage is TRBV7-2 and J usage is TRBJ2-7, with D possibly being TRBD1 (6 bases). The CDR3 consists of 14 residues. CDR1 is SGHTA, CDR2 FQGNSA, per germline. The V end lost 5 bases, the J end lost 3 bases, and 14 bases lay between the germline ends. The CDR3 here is CASSPSRGFYEQYF. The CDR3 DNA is TGTGCCAGCAGCCCGAGCAGGGGATTCTACGAGCAGTACTTC.

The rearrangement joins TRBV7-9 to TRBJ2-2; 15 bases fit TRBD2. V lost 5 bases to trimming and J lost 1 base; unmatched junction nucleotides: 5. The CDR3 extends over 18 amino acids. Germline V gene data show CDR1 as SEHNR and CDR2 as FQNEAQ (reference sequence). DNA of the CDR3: TGTGCCAGCAGCCCAGGGACTAGCGGGGGGATGAACACCGGGGAGCTGTTTTTT. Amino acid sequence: CASSPGTSGGMNTGELFF.

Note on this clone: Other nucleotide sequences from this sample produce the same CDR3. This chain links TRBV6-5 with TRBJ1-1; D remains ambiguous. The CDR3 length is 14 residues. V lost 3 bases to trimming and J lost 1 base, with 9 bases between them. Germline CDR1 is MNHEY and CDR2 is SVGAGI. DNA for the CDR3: TGTGCCAGCAGTTATCCGGGTGGGAACACTGAAGCTTTCTTT. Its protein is CASSYPGGNTEAFF.

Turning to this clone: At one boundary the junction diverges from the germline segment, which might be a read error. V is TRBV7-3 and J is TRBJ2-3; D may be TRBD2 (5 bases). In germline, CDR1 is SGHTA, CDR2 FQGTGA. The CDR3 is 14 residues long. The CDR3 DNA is TGTGCCAGCAGCTCGTACGCGGACTCCCGAAATCTGGATTTT. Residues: CASSSYADSRNLDF.